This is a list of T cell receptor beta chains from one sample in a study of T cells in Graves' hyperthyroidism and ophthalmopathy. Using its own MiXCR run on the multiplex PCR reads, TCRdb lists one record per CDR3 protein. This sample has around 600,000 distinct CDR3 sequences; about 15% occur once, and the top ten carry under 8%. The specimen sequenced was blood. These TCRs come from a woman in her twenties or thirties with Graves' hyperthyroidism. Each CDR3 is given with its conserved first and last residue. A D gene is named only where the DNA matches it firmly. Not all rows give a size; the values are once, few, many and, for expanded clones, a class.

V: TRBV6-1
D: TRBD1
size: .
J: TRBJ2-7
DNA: TGTGCTAGCAGACCCGGGACAGGGCACTCCTACGAGCAGTACTTC
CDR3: CASRPGTGHSYEQYF

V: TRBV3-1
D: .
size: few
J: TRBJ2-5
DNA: TGTGCCAGCAGCCAAGTGGAGGGTCCCCAAGAGACCCAGTACTTC
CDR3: CASSQVEGPQETQYF

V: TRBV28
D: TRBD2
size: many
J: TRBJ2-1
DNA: TGTGCCAGCAGTTTGGACAGCGGGAGGAGAAACGATGAGCAGTTCTTC
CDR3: CASSLDSGRRNDEQFF

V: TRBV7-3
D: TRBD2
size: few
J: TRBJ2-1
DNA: TGTGCCAGCTCCCCAGGGAGGACGGGAGGCGGCGATGAGCAGTTCTTC
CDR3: CASSPGRTGGGDEQFF

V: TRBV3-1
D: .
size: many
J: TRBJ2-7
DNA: TGTGCCAGCAGCCAAGAAGGAGGGAGGGGGTACGAGCAGTACTTC
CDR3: CASSQEGGRGYEQYF

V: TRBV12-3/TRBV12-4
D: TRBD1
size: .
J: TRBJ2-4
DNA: TGTGCCAGCAGCCCCGACAGGGGGATGGCCCTAGCCAAAAACATTCAGTACTTC
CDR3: CASSPDRGMALAKNIQYF

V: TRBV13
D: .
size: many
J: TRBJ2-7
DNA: TGTGCCAGCAGACCCCAAGGGGGTTCCTACGAGCAGTACTTC
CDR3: CASRPQGGSYEQYF

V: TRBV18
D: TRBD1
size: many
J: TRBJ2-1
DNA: TGTGCCAGCTCACCCGAGACAGGGGTTGAGCAGTTCTTC
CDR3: CASSPETGVEQFF

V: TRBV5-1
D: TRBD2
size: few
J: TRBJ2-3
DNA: TGCGCCAGCAGCTTCTCAAGCGGGACGAGCACAGATACGCAGTATTTT
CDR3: CASSFSSGTSTDTQYF

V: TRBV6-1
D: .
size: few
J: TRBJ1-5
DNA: TGTGCCAGCGGCCGGCGGGGGGCGGATCAGCCCCAGCATTTT
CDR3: CASGRRGADQPQHF

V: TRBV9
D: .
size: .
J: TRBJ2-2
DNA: TGTGCCAGCGAGGCGGCCACCGGGGAGCTGTTTTTT
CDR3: CASEAATGELFF

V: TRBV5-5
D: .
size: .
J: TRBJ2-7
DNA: TGTGCCAGCAGCCCCTGGGCCGACCCTGCGACCTACGAGCAGTACTTC
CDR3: CASSPWADPATYEQYF

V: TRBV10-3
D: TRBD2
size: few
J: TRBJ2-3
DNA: TGTGCCATCAGTGAGTTCAAGGGACTAGCGGGGTCCACAGATACGCAGTATTTT
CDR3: CAISEFKGLAGSTDTQYF

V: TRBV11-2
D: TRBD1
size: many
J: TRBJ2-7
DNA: TGTGCCAGCAGCTCCCGGGACAGTGACACCTACGAGCAGTACTTC
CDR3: CASSSRDSDTYEQYF

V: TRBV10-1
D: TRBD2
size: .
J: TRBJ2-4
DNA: TGCGCCAGCAGTGAGTCTGCGGGAGTTCAAAACATTCAGTACTTC
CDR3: CASSESAGVQNIQYF

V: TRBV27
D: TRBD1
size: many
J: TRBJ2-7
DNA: TGTGCCAGCAGTTTAGCCCGGGACAGGGTCCACGAGCAGTACTTC
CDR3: CASSLARDRVHEQYF

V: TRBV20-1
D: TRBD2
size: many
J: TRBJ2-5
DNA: TGCAGTGCTACCAAAGCGGGAGAGGGGACCCAGTACTTC
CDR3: CSATKAGEGTQYF

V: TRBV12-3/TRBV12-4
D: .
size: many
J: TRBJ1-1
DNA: TGTGCCAGCCGGCATATGGGGATGAACACTGAAGCTTTCTTT
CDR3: CASRHMGMNTEAFF

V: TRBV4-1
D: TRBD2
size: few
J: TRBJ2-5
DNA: TGCGCCAGCAGCCAAGAGGGGCCGGGTAGGAGGCTAGCGGGAGTAATGGAGACCCAGTACTTC
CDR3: CASSQEGPGRRLAGVMETQYF

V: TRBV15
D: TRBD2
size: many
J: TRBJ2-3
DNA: TGTGCCACCAGCAGAGGACTAAGCGGGAGGGCTTCGGATACGCAGTATTTT
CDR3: CATSRGLSGRASDTQYF

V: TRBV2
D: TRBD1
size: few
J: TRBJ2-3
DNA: TGTGCCAGCGGGAGACAGGGGACAGATACGCAGTATTTT
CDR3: CASGRQGTDTQYF

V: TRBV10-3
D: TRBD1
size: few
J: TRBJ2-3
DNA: TGTGCCATCAGTGGAGTGACAGGGGGCCAGGATACGCAGTATTTT
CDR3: CAISGVTGGQDTQYF

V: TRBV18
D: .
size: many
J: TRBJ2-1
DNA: TGTGCCAGCTCCCCCATGGAGGAGGGGACGGGTGAGCAGTTCTTC
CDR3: CASSPMEEGTGEQFF